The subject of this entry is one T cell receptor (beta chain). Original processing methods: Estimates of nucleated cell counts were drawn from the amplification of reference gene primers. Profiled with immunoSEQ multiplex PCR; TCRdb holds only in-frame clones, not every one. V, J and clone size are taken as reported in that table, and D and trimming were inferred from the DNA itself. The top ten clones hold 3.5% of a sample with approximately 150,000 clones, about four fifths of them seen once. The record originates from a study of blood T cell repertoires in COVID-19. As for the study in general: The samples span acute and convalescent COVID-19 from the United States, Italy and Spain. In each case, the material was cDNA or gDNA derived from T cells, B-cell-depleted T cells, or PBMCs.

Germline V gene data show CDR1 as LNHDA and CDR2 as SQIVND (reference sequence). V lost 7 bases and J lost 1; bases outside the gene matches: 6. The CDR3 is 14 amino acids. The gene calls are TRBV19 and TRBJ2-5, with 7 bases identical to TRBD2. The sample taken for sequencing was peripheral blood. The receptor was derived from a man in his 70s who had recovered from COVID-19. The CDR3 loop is CASMGREPQETQYF. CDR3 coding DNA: TGTGCCAGTATGGGGAGGGAACCCCAAGAGACCCAGTACTTC.